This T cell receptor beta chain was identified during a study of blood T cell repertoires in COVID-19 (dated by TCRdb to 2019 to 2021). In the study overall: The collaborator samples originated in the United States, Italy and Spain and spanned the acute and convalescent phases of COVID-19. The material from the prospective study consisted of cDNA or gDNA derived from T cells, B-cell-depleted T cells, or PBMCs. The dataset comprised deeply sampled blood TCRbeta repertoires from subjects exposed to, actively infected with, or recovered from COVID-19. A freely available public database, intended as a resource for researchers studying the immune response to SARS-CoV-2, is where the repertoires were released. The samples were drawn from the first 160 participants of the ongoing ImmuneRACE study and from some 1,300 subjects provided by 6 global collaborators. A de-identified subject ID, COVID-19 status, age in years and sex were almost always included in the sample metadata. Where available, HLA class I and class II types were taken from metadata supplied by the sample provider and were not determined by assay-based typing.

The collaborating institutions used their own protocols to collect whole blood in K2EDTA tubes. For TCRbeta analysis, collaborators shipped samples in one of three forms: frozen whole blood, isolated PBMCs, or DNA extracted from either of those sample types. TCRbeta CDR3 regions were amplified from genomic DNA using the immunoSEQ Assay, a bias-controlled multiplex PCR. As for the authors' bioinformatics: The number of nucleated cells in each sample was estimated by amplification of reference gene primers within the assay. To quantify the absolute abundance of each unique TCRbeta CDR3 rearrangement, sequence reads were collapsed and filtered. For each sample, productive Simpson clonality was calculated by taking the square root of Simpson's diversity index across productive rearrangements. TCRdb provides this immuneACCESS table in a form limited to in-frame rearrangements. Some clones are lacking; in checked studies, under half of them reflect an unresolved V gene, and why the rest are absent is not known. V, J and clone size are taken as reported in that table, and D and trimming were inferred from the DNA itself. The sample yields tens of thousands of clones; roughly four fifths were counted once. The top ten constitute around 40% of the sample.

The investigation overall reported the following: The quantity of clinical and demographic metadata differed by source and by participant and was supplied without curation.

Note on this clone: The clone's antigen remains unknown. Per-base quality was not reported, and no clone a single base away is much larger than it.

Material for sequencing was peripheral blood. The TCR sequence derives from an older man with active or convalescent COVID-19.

CDR3 sequence: CASSTDREDQPQHF. The bases are TGTGCCAGTAGCACGGACAGGGAGGATCAGCCCCAGCATTTT. The rearranged segments are TRBV19 and TRBJ1-5, with 8 central nucleotides matching TRBD1. V is trimmed back by 6 bases and J by 5 bases, and the junction contains 6 bases that no gene match accounts for. The germline V gene (reference sequence) gives CDR1 as LNHDA and CDR2 as SQIVND. Its CDR3 holds 14 amino acids, cysteine through phenylalanine. CDR3 DNA is the only sequence kept; it has 42 bases, read in frame from the first base.